The clone carrying this TCR beta chain was seen just once. What it recognizes is unknown. Assay: immunoSEQ multiplex PCR; the TCRdb copy retains only in-frame clones and omits some. The sample carries approximately 220,000 clones, 90% to 95% recorded once. These data originate in a study of cytomegalovirus exposure and HLA in healthy donors. Study results and limitations: It was 164 TCR beta chains that were listed as cytomegalovirus-associated.

This receptor was identified in a woman between 18 and 29 years old in good health and CMV-seronegative. What was sequenced was PBMCs.

CDR3 sequence (DNA): TGTGCCAGTAGTAGGACTGGGGACTACGAGCAGTACTTC. Translation gives CASSRTGDYEQYF. The chain combines TRBV19 with TRBJ2-7; D may be TRBD2 (5 bases). The V end lost 4 bases, the J end lost 3 bases, and 10 bases lay between the germline ends. The CDR3 has 13 amino acids. Germline loops: CDR1 LNHDA, CDR2 SQIVND (reference sequence).